The present T cell receptor (beta chain) was sequenced within a study of blood T cell repertoires in COVID-19. Study as a whole: Samples came from the United States, Italy and Spain, spanning acute and convalescent COVID-19.

Clones were sequenced by immunoSEQ multiplex PCR, and TCRdb holds only the in-frame ones, with some missing. Of about 60,000 clones detected, about 91% appear once; the ten largest clones hold roughly an eighth. The ends were cut back, 3 bases at V and 8 bases at J, with 12 bases in the middle. CDR3 length equals 14 residues. Per germline, CDR1 SGDLS and CDR2 YYNGEE. Sequencing was performed on peripheral blood. This clonotype was sampled from a woman aged 55 to 70 with active COVID-19. The chain carries TRBV9 and TRBJ1-6, with D possibly TRBD1 on 5 matching bases. The CDR3: CASSARQWDSPLHF. CDR3 sequence (DNA): TGTGCCAGCAGCGCCCGACAGTGGGATTCACCCCTCCACTTT.